Sequencing of this T cell receptor beta chain was carried out in a study of T cell repertoires in cytomegalovirus infection. Study-wide background: Public TCR beta signatures were indicative of both CMV infection and a matching HLA type. Findings and limits, study-wide: In two of eight donors, the top clonotype was HLA-C-restricted CMV-specific.

This clonotype was seen ten or more times. Its antigen is still unknown. Each CDR3 protein is one row after TCRdb ran MiXCR on the reads. The table lists roughly 230,000 distinct CDR3 sequences, over 15% of them singletons. Germline CDR1 reads MNHEY; CDR2 reads SMNVEV (reference sequence). The CDR3 length is 15 residues. Losses at the gene ends were 4 bases for V and 7 bases for J; bases not matched to a gene: 12. The source is a human donor in good health (CMV status not recorded). Some clones in this sample may be carry-over from other donors' samples. The chain is built from TRBV27 and TRBJ2-7, with 8 bases lining up with TRBD1. The sample taken for sequencing was CD8+ T cells from PBMCs. The CDR3 nucleotides read TGTGCCAGCAGTTCCCCCGGGACAGGTGGCTATGAGCAGTACTTC. Its translation: CASSSPGTGGYEQYF.